This T cell receptor beta chain was documented in a study of T cell changes during pregnancy in multiple sclerosis. This CDR3 contains 14 residues. Germline CDR1 SEHNR, CDR2 FQNEAQ (reference sequence). V gave up 4 bases and J gave up 5 bases, with 15 bases separating them. The repertoire was sequenced with immunoSEQ multiplex PCR; TCRdb's copy has only in-frame clones and lacks some. The sample includes about 50,000 clones, around 93% of them seen just once. This TCR was recovered from a female donor with multiple sclerosis, enrolled in a pregnancy study. The specimen was CD8+ T cells from peripheral blood mononuclear cells, collected in the first trimester of pregnancy. The chain uses TRBV7-9 and TRBJ2-7, with D maybe TRBD1 (6 bases). In nucleotides, the CDR3 is TGTGCCAGCAGCTCCCCGCAGGGGTTCGACGAGCAGTACTTC. This encodes CASSSPQGFDEQYF.